This TCR beta chain was retrieved from a study of blood T cells in healthy people across ages. A J-beta primer mix and a sample-barcoded 5' primer were used in a second PCR of roughly 6 to 12 cycles. Template switching added a 12-random-nucleotide identifier to every cDNA molecule. TCRdb ran MiXCR on the 5' RACE reads and lists one entry per CDR3 protein. The top ten clones hold 7.7% of a sample with 1.5 million to 2 million distinct CDR3 sequences, 25% to 30% of them seen once. Study observations and caveats: Greater diversity and more naive CD4+ cells were seen in long-lived donors than in aged donors. Strong correlation linked observed beta diversity and percent naive T cells. It was held that the diversity estimates obtained from one million T cells were underestimates.

With 3 bases removed from V and 1 base from J, the gap between germline ends came to 10 bases. CDR1 is SGHRS, CDR2 YFSETQ, per germline. The CDR3 extends over 14 amino acids. As concerns this clonotype: What it binds is not known.

This sequence joins TRBV5-1 and TRBJ2-5, with D possibly being TRBD2 (6 bases). Source material: blood. The TCR was taken from a woman aged 25 to 45 in good health. This CDR3 reads CASSSGSTQETQYF. The DNA for the CDR3 is TGCGCCAGCAGCTCCGGGAGTACCCAAGAGACCCAGTACTTC.